This T cell receptor beta chain emerged from a study of ipilimumab plus nivolumab after autologous stem cell transplantation (dated by TCRdb to the early 2020s). Turning to the overall study: The median number of doses that trial patients received was 5 or 6 for ipilimumab and 8 for nivolumab. Patients undergoing autologous transplant for high-risk diffuse large B cell lymphoma, mature T cell lymphoma, or multiple myeloma were enrolled in the trial. The intent-to-treat population of the trial consisted of under 40 patients.

CDR1 and CDR2 are read off the germline V gene as SGHTA and FQGNSA. The CDR3, from cysteine to phenylalanine, totals 15 residues. Only the CDR3 part of the read is kept: 45 bases, read in frame from the first base. V loses 0 bases at its end and J loses 10 bases; junction bases beyond the gene matches: 11. Notes on this clone: Its recognized antigen is unknown. Within one base of it there is no much larger clone, and no base qualities were kept.

Checkpoint therapy began 14 to 28 days after autologous transplant, with ipilimumab given at 1 mg/kg intravenously on day 1 of selected weeks. Patients received nivolumab at 3 mg/kg intravenously on day 1 of weeks 1, 4, 7, 10, and every two weeks through week 26. The study was a Phase Ib clinical trial testing combined checkpoint inhibition with ipilimumab and nivolumab as consolidation after autologous stem cell transplantation. Libraries came from the immunoSEQ multiplex PCR assay. Imported from immuneACCESS, the table was reduced by TCRdb to in-frame sequences with V and J called. These copies leave out some clones; in studies compared against another copy, an unresolved V gene accounts for under half, and the cause of the remainder is not known. Within this sample are over 2,000 clones, with approximately 95% of them counted one time only. 1.5% to 2% of the sample rests with the top ten. What the authors observed across the whole study: Per the authors, a biologic rationale for further study of the post-transplant checkpoint inhibition approach was offered by T cell receptor repertoire, regulatory T cell phenotype and gut microbiota profiles. The authors concluded that combined checkpoint inhibition appeared tolerable when used as consolidation after transplant.

The chain links TRBV7-2 with TRBJ1-1; TRBD1 lines up with 7 middle nucleotides. Sequences were derived from PBMCs, sampled in a trial of ipilimumab plus nivolumab as post-transplant consolidation. The receptor comes from a male donor with primary mediastinal lymphoma. The nucleotide sequence reads TGTGCCAGCAGCTTAGCGGGAGGGGGCGCATTTGGAGCTTTCTTT. This yields the protein CASSLAGGGAFGAFF.